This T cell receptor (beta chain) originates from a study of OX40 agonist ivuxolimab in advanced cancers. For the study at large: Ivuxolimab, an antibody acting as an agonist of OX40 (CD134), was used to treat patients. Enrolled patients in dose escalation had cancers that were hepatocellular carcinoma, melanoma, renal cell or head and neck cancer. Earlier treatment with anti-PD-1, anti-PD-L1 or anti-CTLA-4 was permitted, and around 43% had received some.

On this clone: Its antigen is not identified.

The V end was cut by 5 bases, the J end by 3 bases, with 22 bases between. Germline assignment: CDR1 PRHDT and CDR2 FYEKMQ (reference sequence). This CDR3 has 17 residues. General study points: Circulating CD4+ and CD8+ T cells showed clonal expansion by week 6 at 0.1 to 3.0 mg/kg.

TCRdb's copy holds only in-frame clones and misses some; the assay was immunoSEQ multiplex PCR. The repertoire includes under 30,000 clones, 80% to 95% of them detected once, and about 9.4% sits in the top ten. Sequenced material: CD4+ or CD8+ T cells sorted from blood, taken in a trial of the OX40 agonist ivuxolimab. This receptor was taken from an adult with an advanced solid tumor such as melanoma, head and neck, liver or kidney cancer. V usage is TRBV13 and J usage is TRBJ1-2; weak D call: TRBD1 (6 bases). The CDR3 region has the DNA TGTGCCAGCAGCCCCCCCGGGGCAGGGGAGGAACACTATGGCTACACCTTC. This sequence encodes CASSPPGAGEEHYGYTF.